Listed below are T cell receptor beta chains from one sample, sequenced in a study of T-cell memory formation after mild COVID-19. TCRdb re-analysed the 5' RACE reads in MiXCR, keeping a single row per CDR3 protein. The sample carries roughly 130,000 distinct CDR3 sequences, about 17% recorded once. Sequenced material: PBMCs or a T cell subset sorted from them (not recorded which). These receptors were obtained from an adult woman who had mild COVID-19 (a few samples of this study predate the infection). Cell type and time point are not known. Both conserved end residues are part of each CDR3. D genes are given only for firm matches. The listing skips clone size in some rows; elsewhere it reads once, few, many or a size class.

cdr3_aa: CASSLASGSWFEQFF; cdr3_nt: TGTGCCAGCAGCTTAGCTAGCGGGAGTTGGTTTGAGCAGTTCTTC; d_call: TRBD2; j_call: TRBJ2-1; cdr3_length: 15; v_call: TRBV7-8; clone_size: few
cdr3_aa: CASTGLADTDTQYF; cdr3_nt: TGCGCCAGCACGGGACTAGCGGACACAGATACGCAGTATTTT; d_call: TRBD2; j_call: TRBJ2-3; cdr3_length: 14; v_call: TRBV5-1; clone_size: .
cdr3_aa: CASSLSTSGYYEQYF; cdr3_nt: TGTGCCAGCAGCCTCTCTACTAGCGGATACTACGAGCAGTACTTC; d_call: TRBD2; j_call: TRBJ2-7; cdr3_length: 15; v_call: TRBV4-2; clone_size: .
cdr3_aa: CASSANLGTVEQQYF; cdr3_nt: TGTGCCAGTAGTGCCAACTTAGGGACGGTGGAACAGCAGTACTTC; d_call: .; j_call: TRBJ2-7; cdr3_length: 15; v_call: TRBV19; clone_size: .
cdr3_aa: CASSLDGGAHNSYNEQFF; cdr3_nt: TGCGCCAGCAGCTTGGACGGGGGGGCCCATAACTCCTACAATGAGCAGTTCTTC; d_call: TRBD2; j_call: TRBJ2-1; cdr3_length: 18; v_call: TRBV5-1; clone_size: .
cdr3_aa: CASRPQGSGETQYF; cdr3_nt: TGTGCCAGCAGGCCGCAGGGTTCGGGAGAGACCCAGTACTTC; d_call: .; j_call: TRBJ2-5; cdr3_length: 14; v_call: TRBV2; clone_size: few
cdr3_aa: CASSPGQGSYNEQFF; cdr3_nt: TGTGCCAGCAGCCCGGGACAGGGAAGCTACAATGAGCAGTTCTTC; d_call: TRBD1; j_call: TRBJ2-1; cdr3_length: 15; v_call: TRBV9; clone_size: .
cdr3_aa: CASSLTWDIRTDTQYF; cdr3_nt: TGTGCCAGCAGTTTAACTTGGGACATACGCACAGATACGCAGTATTTT; d_call: .; j_call: TRBJ2-3; cdr3_length: 16; v_call: TRBV12-3/TRBV12-4; clone_size: few
cdr3_aa: CAWSALRVSGETQYF; cdr3_nt: TGTGCCTGGAGTGCCTTACGAGTCTCTGGGGAGACCCAGTACTTC; d_call: .; j_call: TRBJ2-5; cdr3_length: 15; v_call: TRBV30; clone_size: few
cdr3_aa: CATSRDSVGEQYF; cdr3_nt: TGTGCCACCAGTCGGGACAGCGTTGGCGAGCAGTACTTC; d_call: TRBD1; j_call: TRBJ2-7; cdr3_length: 13; v_call: TRBV24-1; clone_size: many
cdr3_aa: CASSPLAGARNEQFF; cdr3_nt: TGCGCCAGCAGCCCTCTAGCGGGGGCGAGGAATGAGCAGTTCTTC; d_call: TRBD2; j_call: TRBJ2-1; cdr3_length: 15; v_call: TRBV5-1; clone_size: .
cdr3_aa: CASSLKAGGKTGELFF; cdr3_nt: TGTGCCAGCAGCTTGAAGGCAGGGGGTAAAACCGGGGAGCTGTTTTTT; d_call: TRBD1; j_call: TRBJ2-2; cdr3_length: 16; v_call: TRBV5-5; clone_size: few
cdr3_aa: CASSSTWGLLNEQFF; cdr3_nt: TGTGCCAGCAGCTCCACCTGGGGCCTCCTCAATGAGCAGTTCTTC; d_call: .; j_call: TRBJ2-1; cdr3_length: 15; v_call: TRBV7-2; clone_size: .
cdr3_aa: CASSLSSVDTEAFF; cdr3_nt: TGTGCCAGCAGCTTATCCTCAGTCGACACTGAAGCTTTCTTT; d_call: .; j_call: TRBJ1-1; cdr3_length: 14; v_call: TRBV7-9; clone_size: few
cdr3_aa: CASSTLAGGWKETQYF; cdr3_nt: TGTGCCAGCAGCACATTAGCGGGGGGCTGGAAAGAGACCCAGTACTTC; d_call: TRBD2; j_call: TRBJ2-5; cdr3_length: 16; v_call: TRBV7-9; clone_size: .
cdr3_aa: CASSYGQGKSYGYTF; cdr3_nt: TGTGCCAGCAGTTACGGACAGGGGAAAAGCTATGGCTACACCTTC; d_call: TRBD1; j_call: TRBJ1-2; cdr3_length: 15; v_call: TRBV6-6; clone_size: .
cdr3_aa: CASSKGTPPGRGLARRIKETQYF; cdr3_nt: TGTGCCAGCAGCAAGGGGACCCCGCCTGGTAGAGGACTAGCGCGCCGAATAAAAGAGACCCAGTACTTC; d_call: .; j_call: TRBJ2-5; cdr3_length: 23; v_call: TRBV21-1; clone_size: .
cdr3_aa: CASSVGSSFARGELFF; cdr3_nt: TGTGCCAGCAGCGTAGGTAGTTCCTTTGCTCGCGGGGAGCTGTTTTTT; d_call: .; j_call: TRBJ2-2; cdr3_length: 16; v_call: TRBV9; clone_size: .
cdr3_aa: CASSLRLAGTQETQYF; cdr3_nt: TGCGCCAGCAGCTTGAGACTAGCGGGGACCCAAGAGACCCAGTACTTC; d_call: TRBD2; j_call: TRBJ2-5; cdr3_length: 16; v_call: TRBV5-1; clone_size: few
cdr3_aa: CASSTRVESSYEQYF; cdr3_nt: TGCGCCAGCAGCACGCGGGTTGAGAGCTCCTACGAGCAGTACTTC; d_call: .; j_call: TRBJ2-7; cdr3_length: 15; v_call: TRBV4-1; clone_size: .
cdr3_aa: CASSAGTGDEQYF; cdr3_nt: TGCGCCAGCAGCGCCGGGACAGGGGACGAGCAGTACTTC; d_call: TRBD1; j_call: TRBJ2-7; cdr3_length: 13; v_call: TRBV5-1; clone_size: few
cdr3_aa: CASVGEMGDTQYF; cdr3_nt: TGTGCCTCGGTTGGGGAAATGGGAGATACGCAGTATTTT; d_call: .; j_call: TRBJ2-3; cdr3_length: 13; v_call: TRBV30; clone_size: .
cdr3_aa: CAISERQRNTGELFF; cdr3_nt: TGTGCCATCAGTGAGAGACAGAGGAACACCGGGGAGCTGTTTTTT; d_call: .; j_call: TRBJ2-2; cdr3_length: 15; v_call: TRBV10-3; clone_size: few
cdr3_aa: CATSDGGSSYNEQFF; cdr3_nt: TGTGCCACCAGTGATGGGGGGAGCTCCTACAATGAGCAGTTCTTC; d_call: .; j_call: TRBJ2-1; cdr3_length: 15; v_call: TRBV24-1; clone_size: .
cdr3_aa: CASSHWPGLEATGELFF; cdr3_nt: TGCGCCAGCAGTCACTGGCCAGGACTAGAGGCAACCGGGGAGCTGTTTTTT; d_call: TRBD2; j_call: TRBJ2-2; cdr3_length: 17; v_call: TRBV5-1; clone_size: few
cdr3_aa: CASTAGTGISSYEQYF; cdr3_nt: TGTGCCAGTACCGCCGGGACAGGGATTAGCTCCTACGAGCAGTACTTC; d_call: TRBD1; j_call: TRBJ2-7; cdr3_length: 16; v_call: TRBV19; clone_size: .
cdr3_aa: CAGRTSGSNTYEQYF; cdr3_nt: TGTGCCGGACGGACTAGCGGGAGTAATACCTACGAGCAGTACTTC; d_call: TRBD2; j_call: TRBJ2-7; cdr3_length: 15; v_call: TRBV6-2/TRBV6-3; clone_size: .
cdr3_aa: CASSLSGSTDTQYF; cdr3_nt: TGCGCCAGCAGCTTGAGTGGTAGCACAGATACGCAGTATTTT; d_call: .; j_call: TRBJ2-3; cdr3_length: 14; v_call: TRBV5-1; clone_size: once
cdr3_aa: CSARSLPLLDSPGAFF; cdr3_nt: TGCAGTGCTAGATCACTCCCCCTTCTCGACAGCCCGGGTGCTTTCTTT; d_call: .; j_call: TRBJ1-1; cdr3_length: 16; v_call: TRBV20-1; clone_size: .
cdr3_aa: CASSRGDHNEQFF; cdr3_nt: TGTGCCAGCAGCCGCGGGGACCACAATGAGCAGTTCTTC; d_call: .; j_call: TRBJ2-1; cdr3_length: 13; v_call: TRBV3-1; clone_size: .
cdr3_aa: CAISERADTYEQYF; cdr3_nt: TGTGCCATCAGTGAGAGGGCAGATACCTACGAGCAGTACTTC; d_call: .; j_call: TRBJ2-7; cdr3_length: 14; v_call: TRBV10-3; clone_size: few
cdr3_aa: CASTLAGGDNEQFF; cdr3_nt: TGTGCCAGCACCCTAGCGGGAGGGGACAATGAGCAGTTCTTC; d_call: TRBD2; j_call: TRBJ2-1; cdr3_length: 14; v_call: TRBV12-3/TRBV12-4; clone_size: few
cdr3_aa: CASSRHGGKNTEAFF; cdr3_nt: TGTGCCAGCAGTCGACATGGGGGGAAAAACACTGAAGCTTTCTTT; d_call: .; j_call: TRBJ1-1; cdr3_length: 15; v_call: TRBV28; clone_size: .
cdr3_aa: CASGRYSGSYNEQFF; cdr3_nt: TGTGCCAGCGGCCGTTATTCTGGGTCCTACAATGAGCAGTTCTTC; d_call: .; j_call: TRBJ2-1; cdr3_length: 15; v_call: TRBV9; clone_size: .
cdr3_aa: CASSPRVSSTDTQYF; cdr3_nt: TGTGCCAGCAGCCCGAGGGTATCGAGCACAGATACGCAGTATTTT; d_call: .; j_call: TRBJ2-3; cdr3_length: 15; v_call: TRBV7-6; clone_size: .
cdr3_aa: CASSLARGGVPYEQYF; cdr3_nt: TGTGCCAGCAGCTTAGCTCGGGGAGGAGTACCGTACGAGCAGTACTTC; d_call: .; j_call: TRBJ2-7; cdr3_length: 16; v_call: TRBV7-6; clone_size: few
cdr3_aa: CASSEYRTQPQHF; cdr3_nt: TGTGCCAGCAGTGAATACAGGACCCAGCCCCAGCATTTT; d_call: .; j_call: TRBJ1-5; cdr3_length: 13; v_call: TRBV2; clone_size: few
cdr3_aa: CASSPLEVTRDNEQFF; cdr3_nt: TGTGCCAGCAGCCCTCTCGAGGTGACTCGGGACAATGAGCAGTTCTTC; d_call: .; j_call: TRBJ2-1; cdr3_length: 16; v_call: TRBV7-9; clone_size: few
cdr3_aa: CASSFRRLAGSHNEQFF; cdr3_nt: TGTGCCAGCAGCTTTCGACGACTAGCGGGATCCCACAATGAGCAGTTCTTC; d_call: TRBD2; j_call: TRBJ2-1; cdr3_length: 17; v_call: TRBV7-2; clone_size: few
cdr3_aa: CASSLEGATRNTEAFF; cdr3_nt: TGTGCCAGCAGCTTAGAGGGGGCGACTAGGAACACTGAAGCTTTCTTT; d_call: TRBD1; j_call: TRBJ1-1; cdr3_length: 16; v_call: TRBV5-5; clone_size: few
cdr3_aa: CASSSTGDKWETQYF; cdr3_nt: TGTGCCAGCAGCTCAACCGGGGACAAGTGGGAGACCCAGTACTTC; d_call: .; j_call: TRBJ2-5; cdr3_length: 15; v_call: TRBV11-2; clone_size: few
cdr3_aa: CASSAPSGGELFF; cdr3_nt: TGTGCCAGCAGCGCGCCGTCGGGGGGGGAGCTGTTTTTT; d_call: .; j_call: TRBJ2-2; cdr3_length: 13; v_call: TRBV9; clone_size: few